The 7 T cell receptor beta chains presented below share a single source sample, sequenced in a study of blood T cell repertoires in COVID-19. Generated by immunoSEQ multiplex PCR, the TCRdb table keeps only in-frame clones and is missing some. The table has roughly 220,000 clones, about 88% seen once. Sequencing was done on a sample of peripheral blood. Receptors originate from a woman aged 45 to 65 with COVID-19, enrolled during active disease.

This chain connects TRBV4-1 to TRBJ2-1; D unresolved. CDR1 is MGHRA, CDR2 YSYEKL, per germline. Trimming took off 0 bases at V and 9 bases at J, with 9 bases between the two ends. This CDR3 is built from 13 residues. CDR3 region: CASSQETLSEQFF. Written as DNA, the CDR3 is TGCGCCAGCAGCCAAGAGACTTTAAGTGAGCAGTTCTTC.

V is TRBV9 and J is TRBJ1-1; D is unresolved. The CDR3 length is 13 residues. The V end lost 0 bases, the J end lost 4 bases, and 7 bases lay between the germline ends. Germline V lookup: CDR1 SGDLS, CDR2 YYNGEE. The DNA for the CDR3 is TGTGCCAGCAGCGTAGAGCTTGGCACTGAAGCTTTCTTT. This gives the protein CASSVELGTEAFF.

This clone was counted once. The chain employs TRBV6-6 and TRBJ2-3; maybe TRBD2 (7 bases). Trimming shortened V by 2 bases and J by 2 bases, and 8 bases separated the two germline ends. CDR3 length equals 14 residues. CDR1 and CDR2 from the germline V gene are MNHNY and SVGAGI (reference sequence). CDR3 amino acids: CASSYAGATDTQYF. Written as DNA, the CDR3 is TGTGCCAGCAGTTACGCGGGGGCCACAGATACGCAGTATTTT.

The gene calls are TRBV5-1 and TRBJ2-4, with a weak D call TRBD1 (6 bases). Germline V gives CDR1 SGHRS, CDR2 YFSETQ. The ends were cut back, 0 bases at V and 0 bases at J, with 16 bases in the middle. There are 18 residues in the CDR3. CDR3 DNA: TGCGCCAGCAGCTTGGGGACAGTGAATCCACTAGCCAAAAACATTCAGTACTTC. This gives the protein CASSLGTVNPLAKNIQYF.

The CDR3 here is CASSRIQGKGNTIYF. CDR3 DNA sequence: TGTGCCAGCAGCCGTATCCAGGGGAAAGGAAACACCATATATTTT. The genes are TRBV7-2 and TRBJ1-3; possible D gene TRBD1, 6 bases. Germline V gene data show CDR1 as SGHTA and CDR2 as FQGNSA. CDR3 length: 15 residues. V was cut by 5 bases and J by 4 bases, with 15 bases left in between. Together with reference TRBV7-2 and TRBJ1-3, the CDR3 gives the full variable domain: GAGVSQSPSNKVTEKGKDVELRCDPISGHTALYWYRQSLGQGLEFLIYFQGNSAPDKSGLPSDRFSAERTGGSVSTLTIQRTQQEDSAVYLCASSRIQGKGNTIYFGEGSWLTVV.

The chain combines TRBV25-1 with TRBJ1-2, with 8 bases lining up with TRBD1. Germline CDR1 is MGHDK and CDR2 is SYGVNS. V lost 6 bases to trimming and J lost 5 bases; unmatched junction nucleotides: 11. The CDR3 sequence is 15 residues long. CDR3 DNA sequence: TGTGCCAGCAGCCCCGAGGGCGGGACAGGATATGGCTACACCTTC. Translation gives CASSPEGGTGYGYTF.

The chain couples TRBV14 to TRBJ2-2, with 10 bases matching TRBD1. The germline V gene has CDR1 SGHDN and CDR2 FVKESK. There are 13 residues in the CDR3. Trimming cost V 4 bases and J 7 bases; bases outside gene matches: 0. The CDR3 loop reads CASSRTGGGELFF. The CDR3 DNA is TGTGCCAGCAGCCGGACAGGGGGCGGGGAGCTGTTTTTT. Full variable domain (remainder filled in from reference TRBV14 and TRBJ2-2): EAGVTQFPSHSVIEKGQTVTLRCDPISGHDNLYWYRRVMGKEIKFLLHFVKESKQDESGMPNNRFLAERTGGTYSTLKVQPAELEDSGVYFCASSRTGGGELFFGEGSRLTVL.